This paragraph covers one TCR beta chain sequence. The record originates from a study of blood T cell repertoires in COVID-19. Across the study: Samples representing acute and convalescent COVID-19 were sourced from the United States, Italy and Spain.

The table came from immunoSEQ multiplex PCR; TCRdb's copy has only in-frame clones and leaves some out. Of approximately 220,000 clones in the sample, roughly 80% were seen once. The sequencing input was peripheral blood. This receptor was taken from an elderly woman with acute or convalescent COVID-19.

The chain's CDR3 is CASTPPGVAKNIQYF. In DNA, the CDR3 is TGTGCCAGCACCCCGCCAGGGGTAGCCAAAAACATTCAGTACTTC. The chain has TRBV28 and TRBJ2-4; TRBD1 might be the D (6 bases). This CDR3 spans 15 amino acids. Between the trimmed V and J ends, which lost 7 bases and 0 bases, there was a span of 13 bases. Germline CDR1 MDHEN, CDR2 SYDVKM. Combining the CDR3 with reference TRBV28 and TRBJ2-4 gives the whole variable domain DVKVTQSSRYLVKRTGEKVFLECVQDMDHENMFWYRQDPGLGLRLIYFSYDVKMKEKGDIPEGYSVSREKKERFSLILESASTNQTSMYLCASTPPGVAKNIQYFGAGTRLSVL.